What follows are 8 T cell receptor beta chains derived from one specimen sequenced in a study of shared clonotypes between healthy human individuals. The protocol was immunoSEQ multiplex PCR, while the TCRdb copy is restricted to in-frame clones and leaves out a portion. The repertoire holds over 2 million clones, 85% to 95% seen once, with more than 0.1% in the top ten. The sequencing input was naive CD4+ T cells sorted from blood. Subset noted: CD45RA+ positively selected. Receptor source: a man in his late teens or twenties in good health.

This clone was counted at least ten times. Other DNA sequences in this sample translate to the same CDR3. The chain uses TRBV4-3 and TRBJ1-4, with D possibly TRBD1 on 5 matching bases. CDR3 size: 13 residues. Looked up from germline, CDR1 is LGHNA and CDR2 is YSLEER. Trimming took 2 bases from V and 8 from J, leaving 9 bases between them. The CDR3 spells CASSQSPGEKLFF. As DNA, the CDR3 is TGCGCCAGCAGCCAAAGTCCAGGGGAAAAACTGTTTTTT.

The rearrangement joins TRBV6-5 to TRBJ1-1; no definite D call. Germline V lookup: CDR1 MNHEY, CDR2 SVGAGI. The CDR3 extends over 14 amino acids. Trimming shortened V by 0 bases and J by 11 bases, and 16 bases separated the two germline ends. CDR3 residues: CASSYSSRMSGAFF. The CDR3 coding sequence is TGTGCCAGCAGTTACTCGAGTAGGATGAGTGGTGCTTTCTTT.

The J gene is TRBJ1-2, the V gene TRBV4-1; possible D gene TRBD1, 5 bases. The V end was cut by 5 bases, the J end by 8 bases, with 18 bases between. This CDR3 is 14 amino acids long. The germline V gene encodes CDR1 MGHRA and CDR2 YSYEKL. The CDR3 DNA sequence: TGCGCCAGCAGCTCAGGGAACTTTTTGAGGGGCTACACCTTC. Translated: CASSSGNFLRGYTF.

The chain recombines TRBV11-2 with TRBJ2-7, with D maybe TRBD1 (9 bases). The germline V gene encodes CDR1 SGHAT and CDR2 FQNNGV. V was pared by 8 bases and J by 2 bases, with 28 bases between. This CDR3 is 18 amino acids long. The CDR3 DNA reads as TGTGCCAGCCGACGGGGGGGACAGGGTAAACGAGGAACCTACGAGCAGTACTTC. This sequence encodes CASRRGGQGKRGTYEQYF.

This clone was detected only a few times. V usage is TRBV19 and J usage is TRBJ1-2, with 8 bases aligning to TRBD1. After removal of 7 bases from V and 3 bases from J, the junction contained 7 bases not matched to a gene. Germline values: CDR1 LNHDA, CDR2 SQIVND (reference sequence). This CDR3 comprises 14 residues. The CDR3 sequence is CASNLGQGDYGYTF. Written as DNA, the CDR3 is TGTGCCAGTAATCTCGGACAGGGCGACTATGGCTACACCTTC.

With respect to this clone: One junction end disagrees with the germline gene, perhaps due to a read error. The chain combines TRBV6-1 with TRBJ2-7, with unresolved D. Germline values: CDR1 MNHNS, CDR2 SASEGT. The CDR3 covers 11 residues. This chain's CDR3 is CASNERYEQYF. The CDR3 region has the DNA TGTGCCAGCAATGAACGATACGAGCAGTACTTC.

The chain recombines TRBV30 with TRBJ2-1, with 13 nucleotides matching TRBD2. This CDR3 has 16 amino acids. Germline-derived CDR1 and CDR2 are GTSNPN and SVGIG (reference sequence). V shed 8 bases, J shed 7 bases, and the junction held 14 bases outside the gene matches. The CDR3 DNA follows: TGTGCCCAAATCGATGCCGGGACTAGCGGGATTAATGAGCAGTTCTTC. It encodes CAQIDAGTSGINEQFF.

The chain is built from TRBV9 and TRBJ2-7; D gene uncertain. The V gene lost 3 bases and the J gene lost 2 bases, with 9 bases spanning the gap. CDR3 length: 13 residues. Germline CDR1 and CDR2: SGDLS and YYNGEE. The CDR3, as DNA: TGTGCCAGCAGCGCAGATGGTGCCTACGAGCAGTACTTC. Amino acid sequence: CASSADGAYEQYF. The full variable domain, its missing parts supplied by reference TRBV9 and TRBJ2-7, is DSGVTQTPKHLITATGQRVTLRCSPRSGDLSVYWYQQSLDQGLQFLIQYYNGEERAKGNILERFSAQQFPDLHSELNLSSLELGDSALYFCASSADGAYEQYFGPGTRLTVT.